The 6 T cell receptor beta chains below all came from one sample that was sequenced in a study of PD-L1 blockade in urothelial cancer. Clones were read by immunoSEQ multiplex PCR, and TCRdb kept only the in-frame ones, dropping some. The data contain about 81,000 clones, 89% of them seen just once; the ten biggest clones take up about 1%. Time point noted: pretreatment peripheral blood. The sample here was PBMCs, taken around atezolizumab (anti-PD-L1) treatment. These receptors all stem from a woman of 80 years or more with urothelial cancer.

The chain couples TRBV28 to TRBJ1-1; D not certain. The CDR3 extends over 11 amino acids. Germline V CDR1 and CDR2: MDHEN, SYDVKM. V was clipped by 4 bases and J by 4 bases, with 4 bases between them. The DNA for the CDR3 is TGTGCCAGCAGTTGGCCCACTGAAGCTTTCTTT. It encodes CASSWPTEAFF.

The V gene is TRBV9, the J gene TRBJ2-1, with TRBD1 matching 7 bases. CDR1 SGDLS and CDR2 YYNGEE come from the germline V gene. This CDR3 region has 22 residues. Losses at the gene ends were 1 base for V and 0 bases for J; bases not matched to a gene: 22. The CDR3 spells CASSVRGRTGSSRPSSYNEQFF. The CDR3 region has the DNA TGTGCCAGCAGCGTACGTGGTAGGACAGGTAGCTCTCGGCCGAGCTCCTACAATGAGCAGTTCTTC.

The chain couples TRBV19 to TRBJ1-3; D not certain. The germline V and J ends were trimmed by 10 bases and 0 bases, with 13 bases remaining between them. CDR3 size: 14 residues. Germline V gene data show CDR1 as LNHDA and CDR2 as SQIVND (reference sequence). CDR3: CATQAGFSGNTIYF. The CDR3 DNA sequence: TGTGCCACTCAAGCGGGGTTCTCTGGAAACACCATATATTTT.

V and J are TRBV28 and TRBJ2-7; 9 bases fit TRBD2. V lost 7 bases to trimming and J lost 4 bases; unmatched junction nucleotides: 11. CDR1 and CDR2 from the germline V gene are MDHEN and SYDVKM. The CDR3 is 15 amino acids. CDR3 bases: TGTGCCAGCAAGGGCGCGGGAGGGCCAAGGTACGAGCAGTACTTC. Encoded protein: CASKGAGGPRYEQYF.

The chain links TRBV19 to TRBJ1-5, with D possibly matching TRBD1 (5 bases). Deletions cut 3 bases from V and 2 bases from J, with 11 bases between. Germline assignment: CDR1 LNHDA and CDR2 SQIVND (reference sequence). The CDR3 totals 15 residues. The CDR3 loop is CASSIQGWGNQPQHF. CDR3 bases: TGTGCCAGTAGTATCCAGGGTTGGGGCAATCAGCCCCAGCATTTT.

CDR3 nucleotides: TGTGCCAGCAGTGAAGTTCCCGGGACAGGGTTCACCGGGGAGCTGTTTTTT. Encoded protein: CASSEVPGTGFTGELFF. This sequence joins TRBV2 and TRBJ2-2; 9 nucleotides match TRBD1. The CDR3 is made up of 17 amino acids. Germline V gene sequence: CDR1 SNHLY, CDR2 FYNNEI. V shed 1 base and J 4 bases; nucleotides not matched to a gene: 7.